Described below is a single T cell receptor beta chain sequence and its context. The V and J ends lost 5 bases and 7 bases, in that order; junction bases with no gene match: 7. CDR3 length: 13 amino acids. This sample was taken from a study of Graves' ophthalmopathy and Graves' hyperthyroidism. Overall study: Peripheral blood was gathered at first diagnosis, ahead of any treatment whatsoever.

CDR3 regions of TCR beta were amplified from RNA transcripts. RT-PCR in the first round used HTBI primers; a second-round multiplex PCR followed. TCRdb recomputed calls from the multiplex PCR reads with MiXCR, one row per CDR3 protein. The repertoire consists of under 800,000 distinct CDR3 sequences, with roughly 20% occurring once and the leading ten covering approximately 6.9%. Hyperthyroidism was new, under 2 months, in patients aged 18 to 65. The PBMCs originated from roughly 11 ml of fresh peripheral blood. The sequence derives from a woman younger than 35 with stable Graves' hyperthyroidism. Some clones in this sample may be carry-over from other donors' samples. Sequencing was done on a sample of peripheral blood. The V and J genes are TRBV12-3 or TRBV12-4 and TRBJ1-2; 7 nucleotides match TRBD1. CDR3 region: CASSLDTGAGYTF. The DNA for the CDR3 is TGTGCCAGCAGTCTGGACACAGGGGCTGGCTACACCTTC.